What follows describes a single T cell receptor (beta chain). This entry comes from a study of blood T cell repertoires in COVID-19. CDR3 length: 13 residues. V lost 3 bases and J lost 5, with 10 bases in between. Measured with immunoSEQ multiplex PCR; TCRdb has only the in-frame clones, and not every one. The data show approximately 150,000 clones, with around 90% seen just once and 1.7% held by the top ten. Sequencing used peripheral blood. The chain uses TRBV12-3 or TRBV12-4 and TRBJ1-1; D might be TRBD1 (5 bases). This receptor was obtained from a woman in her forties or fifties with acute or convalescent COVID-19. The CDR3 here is CASSFRAGTEAFF. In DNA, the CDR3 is TGTGCCAGCAGTTTCAGGGCGGGGACTGAAGCTTTCTTT.